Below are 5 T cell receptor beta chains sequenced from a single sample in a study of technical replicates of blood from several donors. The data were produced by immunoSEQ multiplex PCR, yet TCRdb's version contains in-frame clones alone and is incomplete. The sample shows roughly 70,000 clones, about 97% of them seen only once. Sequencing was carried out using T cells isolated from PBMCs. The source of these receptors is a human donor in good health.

The chain's CDR3 is CASSKTSGTYEQYF. CDR3 DNA: TGTGCCAGTAGCAAGACTAGTGGGACCTACGAGCAGTACTTC. The chain is built from TRBV19 and TRBJ2-7; D may be TRBD2 (6 bases). V lost 6 bases to trimming and J lost 2 bases, with 14 bases between them. This CDR3 has 14 amino acids. Germline-derived CDR1 and CDR2 are LNHDA and SQIVND (reference sequence).

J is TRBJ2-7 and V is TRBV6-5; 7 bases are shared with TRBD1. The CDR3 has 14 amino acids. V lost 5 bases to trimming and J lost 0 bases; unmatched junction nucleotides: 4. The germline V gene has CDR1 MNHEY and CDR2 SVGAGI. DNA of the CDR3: TGTGCCAGCAGTAGGGACAGAAGCTCCTACGAGCAGTACTTC. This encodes CASSRDRSSYEQYF.

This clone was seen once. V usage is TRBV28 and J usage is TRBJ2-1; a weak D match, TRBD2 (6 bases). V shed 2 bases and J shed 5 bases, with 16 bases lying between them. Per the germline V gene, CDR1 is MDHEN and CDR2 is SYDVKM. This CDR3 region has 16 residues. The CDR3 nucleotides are TGTGCCAGCAGTTTAACCGCTAGCGTGGGCCACAATGAGCAGTTCTTC. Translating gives CASSLTASVGHNEQFF.

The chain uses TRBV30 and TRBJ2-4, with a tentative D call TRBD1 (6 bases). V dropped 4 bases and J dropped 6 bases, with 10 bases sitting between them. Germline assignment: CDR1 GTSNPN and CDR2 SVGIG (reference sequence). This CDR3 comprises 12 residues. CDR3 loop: CAWTTGINIQYF. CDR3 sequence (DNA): TGTGCCTGGACAACAGGGATAAACATTCAGTACTTC.

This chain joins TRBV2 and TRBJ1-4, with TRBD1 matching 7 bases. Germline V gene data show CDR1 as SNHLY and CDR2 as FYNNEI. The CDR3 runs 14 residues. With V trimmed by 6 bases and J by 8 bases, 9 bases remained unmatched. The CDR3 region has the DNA TGTGCCAGCAGCACGACAGGGATGAGAGAAAAACTGTTTTTT. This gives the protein CASSTTGMREKLFF.